Presented here are 21 T cell receptor beta chains from one specimen sequenced in a study of PD-1 blockade in classical Hodgkin lymphoma. The time point is: newly diagnosed, previously untreated cHL patient sample. Investigators obtained CD8+ T cells from thawed PBMCs by magnetic negative selection. TCRdb keeps only in-frame clones here, not all; method: immunoSEQ multiplex PCR. The repertoire includes over 20,000 clones, about 83% of them detected once, and roughly 7.4% sits in the top ten. The source material was CD8+ T cells from blood. Source of these receptors: a human donor with classical Hodgkin lymphoma.

The chain links TRBV6-5 to TRBJ2-4; D may be TRBD1 or TRBD2 (5 bases each). This CDR3 is 15 amino acids long. CDR1 and CDR2 from the germline V gene are MNHEY and SVGAGI. The V gene lost 6 bases and the J gene lost 3 bases, with 15 bases spanning the gap. The DNA of the CDR3 is TGTGCCAGCAGCCCAGGGTGGGGAGACAAAAACATTCAGTACTTC. Encoded protein: CASSPGWGDKNIQYF.

J is TRBJ2-3 and V is TRBV5-1; unclear D gene. There are 12 residues in the CDR3. V was pared by 0 bases and J by 3 bases, with 2 bases between. Germline assignment: CDR1 SGHRS and CDR2 YFSETQ. The CDR3 DNA sequence: TGCGCCAGCAGCTTGGTAACAGATACGCAGTATTTT. Its translation: CASSLVTDTQYF.

The chain joins TRBV7-2 to TRBJ1-1; weak D call: TRBD1 (6 bases). Trimming took off 8 bases at V and 12 bases at J, with 19 bases between the two ends. Germline CDR1 reads SGHTA; CDR2 reads FQGNSA. The CDR3 covers 12 residues. The CDR3, as DNA: TGTGCCAGCGCCACCACAGGGTGGAGGACTTTCTTT. Protein sequence: CASATTGWRTFF.

The chain employs TRBV7-9 and TRBJ2-7, with D hard to call. V lost 5 bases, J lost 2 bases, and 10 bases lay in between. The CDR3 runs to 13 residues. Per germline, CDR1 SEHNR and CDR2 FQNEAQ (reference sequence). The CDR3 region has the DNA TGTGCCAGCAGCAAGACACCCCCCTACGAGCAGTACTTC. Amino acids: CASSKTPPYEQYF. The full variable domain, in which reference TRBV7-9 and TRBJ2-7 provide the parts outside the CDR3, is DTGVSQNPRHKITKRGQNVTFRCDPISEHNRLYWYRQTLGQGPEFLTYFQNEAQLEKSRLLSDRFSAERPKGSFSTLEIQRTEQGDSAMYLCASSKTPPYEQYFGPGTRLTVT.

This sequence joins TRBV7-6 and TRBJ1-1, with 7 bases lining up with TRBD1. This CDR3 spans 14 amino acids. CDR1 is SGHVS and CDR2 is FNYEAQ in the germline V gene. J was trimmed by 6 bases and V by 5 bases; bases with no gene match: 9. The CDR3 sequence: CASSRRGQDSEAFF. The DNA for the CDR3 is TGTGCCAGCAGCCGACGTGGACAGGACTCTGAAGCTTTCTTT.

The V gene is TRBV5-1, the J gene TRBJ2-5, with D perhaps TRBD1 (5 bases). This CDR3 has 15 residues. CDR1 and CDR2 (germline): SGHRS, YFSETQ. The ends were cut back, 3 bases at V and 0 bases at J, with 12 bases in the middle. The CDR3 DNA follows: TGCGCCAGCAGCTCCTTAGGGGCAAACCAAGAGACCCAGTACTTC. Amino acids: CASSSLGANQETQYF.

The V call is TRBV18, the J call TRBJ2-5; D gene uncertain. The CDR3 totals 13 residues. The ends were cut back, 1 base at V and 5 bases at J, with 8 bases in the middle. The germline gives CDR1 KGHSH, CDR2 LQKENI. The DNA of the CDR3 is TGTGCCAGCTCACCACAAGCCAAGGAGACCCAGTACTTC. This codes for CASSPQAKETQYF.

The chain uses TRBV6-5 and TRBJ1-2; D gene ambiguous. The CDR3 length is 13 residues. Trimming stripped 8 bases from V and 2 bases from J, with 12 bases between. The germline gives CDR1 MNHEY, CDR2 SVGAGI. The DNA of the CDR3 is TGTGCCAGCGGTCGTGGAGGGAACTATGGCTACACCTTC. This codes for CASGRGGNYGYTF.

V gene TRBV11-2 combines with J gene TRBJ2-1; the D is unclear. V lost 0 bases and J 6 bases, leaving 12 bases between the germline ends. The CDR3 totals 15 residues. Germline CDR1 is SGHAT and CDR2 is FQNNGV. CDR3 in DNA: TGTGCCAGCAGCTTAGAATTTTCCTCAGGCAATGAGCAGTTCTTC. Translated: CASSLEFSSGNEQFF. Full variable domain (remainder filled in from reference TRBV11-2 and TRBJ2-1): EAGVAQSPRYKIIEKRQSVAFWCNPISGHATLYWYQQILGQGPKLLIQFQNNGVVDDSQLPKDRFSAERLKGVDSTLKIQPAKLEDSAVYLCASSLEFSSGNEQFFGPGTRLTVL.

This sequence joins TRBV29-1 and TRBJ1-4, with D possibly matching TRBD1 (6 bases). This CDR3 comprises 12 residues. Trimming took 4 bases from V and 7 from J, leaving 10 bases between them. CDR1 is SQVTM and CDR2 is ANQGSEA in the germline V gene. This CDR3 is CSVVGTSEKLFF. The CDR3 coding sequence is TGCAGCGTTGTTGGGACATCTGAAAAACTGTTTTTT.

The V and J genes are TRBV11-2 and TRBJ2-7, with 7 bases aligning to TRBD1. The CDR3 consists of 14 residues. V shed 4 bases, J shed 5 bases, and the junction held 8 bases outside the gene matches. Germline loops: CDR1 SGHAT, CDR2 FQNNGV. Here the CDR3 reads CASSSTSTGHEQYF. In DNA, the CDR3 is TGTGCCAGCAGCTCCACCTCGACAGGGCACGAGCAGTACTTC.

V gene TRBV19 combines with J gene TRBJ2-7; 11 nucleotides align to TRBD2. This CDR3 is 17 amino acids long. V dropped 4 bases and J dropped 2; count of bases not matched to a gene: 10. Germline assignment: CDR1 LNHDA and CDR2 SQIVND (reference sequence). CDR3 residues: CASSTNRLAGIPYEQYF. CDR3 bases: TGTGCCAGTAGTACCAACCGACTAGCGGGGATCCCCTACGAGCAGTACTTC. The full variable domain, rest sourced from reference TRBV19 and TRBJ2-7, is DGGITQSPKYLFRKEGQNVTLSCEQNLNHDAMYWYRQDPGQGLRLIYYSQIVNDFQKGDIAEGYSVSREKKESFPLTVTSAQKNPTAFYLCASSTNRLAGIPYEQYFGPGTRLTVT.

The chain has TRBV5-1 and TRBJ2-1, with unresolved D. The CDR3 loop spans 12 amino acids. Trimming removed 4 bases from V and 5 bases from J, with 7 bases in between. CDR1 is SGHRS, CDR2 YFSETQ, per germline. Written as DNA, the CDR3 is TGCGCCAGCAGCGCGGCGGACAATGAGCAGTTCTTC. Encoded protein: CASSAADNEQFF.

This clone was seen once. This sequence joins TRBV29-1 and TRBJ2-7, with TRBD1 identical over 8 bases. CDR3 length: 13 residues. The germline V gene has CDR1 SQVTM and CDR2 ANQGSEA. Trimming removed 7 bases from V and 5 bases from J; junction bases left unmatched: 10. Here the CDR3 DNA reads TGCAGCGCACAGGACAGGGAGGCCAACGAGCAGTACTTC. It is translated as CSAQDREANEQYF.

The J gene is TRBJ2-1, the V gene TRBV6-5, with D perhaps being TRBD1 or TRBD2 (5 bases each). Trimming cost V 0 bases and J 5 bases, with 11 bases left between them. CDR3 length: 15 residues. CDR1 is MNHEY, CDR2 SVGAGI, per germline. CDR3 protein: CASSYSAGRNNEQFF. The CDR3 region has the DNA TGTGCCAGCAGTTACTCGGCAGGGAGAAACAATGAGCAGTTCTTC.

This chain uses TRBV19 with TRBJ1-6; maybe TRBD1 (5 bases). The CDR3 is 11 residues long. V was clipped by 6 bases and J by 9 bases, with 6 bases between them. Looked up from germline, CDR1 is LNHDA and CDR2 is SQIVND (reference sequence). The CDR3 loop reads CASSGGSPLHF. The DNA of the CDR3 is TGTGCCAGTAGCGGGGGTTCACCCCTCCACTTT.

This clone was observed a single time. The V and J genes are TRBV28 and TRBJ1-5; no firm D call. The CDR3 length is 15 residues. Trimming removed 5 bases from V and 3 bases from J, with 14 bases in between. CDR1 is MDHEN and CDR2 is SYDVKM in the germline V gene. CDR3 nucleotide sequence: TGTGCCAGCAGTCACCTGGACTTCCTCAATCAGCCCCAGCATTTT. Protein product: CASSHLDFLNQPQHF. Looking up the rest from reference TRBV28 and TRBJ1-5 gives the full variable domain: DVKVTQSSRYLVKRTGEKVFLECVQDMDHENMFWYRQDPGLGLRLIYFSYDVKMKEKGDIPEGYSVSREKKERFSLILESASTNQTSMYLCASSHLDFLNQPQHFGDGTRLSIL.

This CDR3 is CASSLGPGYEQYF. In nucleotides, the CDR3 is TGTGCCAGCAGTTTAGGGCCGGGATACGAGCAGTACTTC. The V gene is TRBV27, the J gene TRBJ2-7; perhaps TRBD2 as D (5 bases). Germline-derived CDR1 and CDR2 are MNHEY and SMNVEV (reference sequence). V was cut by 2 bases and J by 4 bases, with 9 bases left in between. CDR3 size: 13 residues.

V gene TRBV10-1 combines with J gene TRBJ2-1; 10 bases are a match to TRBD2. There are 14 residues in the CDR3. The V gene's germline CDR1 is WNHNN and CDR2 SYGVQD (reference sequence). V lost 3 bases, J lost 4 bases, and 0 bases stayed unmatched. CDR3 residues: CASSDSGGYNEQFF. The CDR3 nucleotides read TGCGCCAGCAGTGATAGCGGGGGGTACAATGAGCAGTTCTTC.

The chain carries TRBV19 and TRBJ2-1, with 7 bases fitting TRBD2. V dropped 7 bases and J dropped 2; count of bases not matched to a gene: 8. The CDR3 length is 15 residues. Germline V gene sequence: CDR1 LNHDA, CDR2 SQIVND (reference sequence). CDR3 bases: TGTGCCAGTAAGGAAACGGGAGGACCCTACAATGAGCAGTTCTTC. This sequence encodes CASKETGGPYNEQFF.

The chain combines TRBV4-1 with TRBJ1-3, with D maybe TRBD1 (5 bases). Trimming stripped 3 bases from V and 3 bases from J, with 15 bases between. The CDR3 loop spans 16 amino acids. The germline CDR1 and CDR2 sequences are MGHRA and YSYEKL. The CDR3 reads CASSQFSQGGGNTIYF. DNA for the CDR3: TGCGCCAGCAGCCAGTTCTCTCAGGGAGGTGGAAACACCATATATTTT.